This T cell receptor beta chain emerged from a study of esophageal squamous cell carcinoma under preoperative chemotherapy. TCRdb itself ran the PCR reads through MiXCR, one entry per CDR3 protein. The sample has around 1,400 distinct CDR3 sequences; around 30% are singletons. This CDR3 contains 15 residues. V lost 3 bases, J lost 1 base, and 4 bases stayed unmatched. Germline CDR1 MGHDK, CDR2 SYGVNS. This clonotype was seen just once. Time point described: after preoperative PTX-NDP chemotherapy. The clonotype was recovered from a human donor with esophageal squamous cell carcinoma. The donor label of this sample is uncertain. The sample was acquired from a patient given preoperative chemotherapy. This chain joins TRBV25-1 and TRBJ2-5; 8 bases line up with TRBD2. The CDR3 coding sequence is TGTGCCAGCAGTGACCCTACTAGCGGCCAAGAGACCCAGTACTTC. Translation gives CASSDPTSGQETQYF.